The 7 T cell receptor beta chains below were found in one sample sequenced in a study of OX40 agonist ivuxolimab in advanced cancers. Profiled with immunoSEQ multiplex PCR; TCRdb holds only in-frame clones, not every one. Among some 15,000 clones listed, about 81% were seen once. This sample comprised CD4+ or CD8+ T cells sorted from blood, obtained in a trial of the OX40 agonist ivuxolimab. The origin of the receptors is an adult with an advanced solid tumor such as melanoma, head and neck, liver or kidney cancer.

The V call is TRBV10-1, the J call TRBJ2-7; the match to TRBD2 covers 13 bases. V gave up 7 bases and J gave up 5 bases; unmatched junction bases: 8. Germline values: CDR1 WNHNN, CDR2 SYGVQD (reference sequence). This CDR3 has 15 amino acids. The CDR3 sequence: CASNGLAGVVDEQYF. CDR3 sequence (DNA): TGCGCCAGCAATGGACTAGCGGGAGTCGTGGACGAGCAGTACTTC.

In DNA form, the CDR3 reads TGTGCCAGCGGGGGAACAGGGGGCTCCTACAATGAGCAGTTCTTC. Protein product: CASGGTGGSYNEQFF. The chain employs TRBV6-6 and TRBJ2-1; 8 bases fit TRBD1. Germline V gives CDR1 MNHNY, CDR2 SVGAGI (reference sequence). This CDR3 comprises 15 residues. The V gene end was trimmed by 8 bases and the J gene end by 0 bases; junction bases not matched to a gene: 6.

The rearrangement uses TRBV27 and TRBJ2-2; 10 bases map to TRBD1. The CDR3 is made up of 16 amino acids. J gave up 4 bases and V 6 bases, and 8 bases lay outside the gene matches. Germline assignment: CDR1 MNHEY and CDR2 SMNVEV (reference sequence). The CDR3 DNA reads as TGTGCCAGCAGCAGTAGACAGGGGGCGGGCACCGGGGAGCTGTTTTTT. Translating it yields CASSSRQGAGTGELFF.

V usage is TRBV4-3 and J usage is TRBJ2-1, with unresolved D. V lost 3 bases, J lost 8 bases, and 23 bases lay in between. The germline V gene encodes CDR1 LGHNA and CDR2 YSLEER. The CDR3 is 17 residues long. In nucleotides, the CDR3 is TGCGCCAGCAGCCAGCGAAGGAGCGAAACCAGAGTGGATGAGCAGTTCTTC. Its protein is CASSQRRSETRVDEQFF.

The CDR3 loop is CASSFGLTYEQYF. DNA of the CDR3: TGTGCCAGCAGTTTTGGCCTCACCTACGAGCAGTACTTC. The rearrangement uses TRBV28 and TRBJ2-7; no firm D call. The length of the CDR3 is 13 residues. CDR1 is MDHEN, CDR2 SYDVKM, per germline. Deletions cut 3 bases from V and 2 bases from J, with 8 bases between.

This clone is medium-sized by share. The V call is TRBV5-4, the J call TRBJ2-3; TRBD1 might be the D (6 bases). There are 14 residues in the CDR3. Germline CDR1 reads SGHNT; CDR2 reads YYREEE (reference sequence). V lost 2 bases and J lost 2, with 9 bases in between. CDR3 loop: CASSFDRSTDTQYF. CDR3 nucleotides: TGTGCCAGCAGCTTCGACAGGTCCACAGATACGCAGTATTTT.

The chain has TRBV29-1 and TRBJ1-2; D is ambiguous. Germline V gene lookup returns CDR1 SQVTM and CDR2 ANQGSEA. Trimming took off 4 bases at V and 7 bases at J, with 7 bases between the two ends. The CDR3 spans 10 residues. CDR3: CSVAEGGYTF. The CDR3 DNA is TGCAGCGTTGCTGAGGGTGGCTACACCTTC.